The next 18 T cell receptor beta chains were all read from a single sample in a study of blood T cell repertoires in COVID-19. TCRdb's table, derived via immunoSEQ multiplex PCR, lists solely in-frame clones and lacks some. The table includes some 180,000 clones, approximately 84% detected once. The sample comprised peripheral blood. The receptor source for this set is a human donor in a cohort sampled during active COVID-19.

The rearrangement uses TRBV19 and TRBJ1-5; 7 bases fit TRBD1. The CDR3 covers 16 residues. V was clipped by 1 base and J by 9 bases; unmatched bases: 12. Per germline, CDR1 LNHDA and CDR2 SQIVND (reference sequence). This chain's CDR3 is CASSIVGTAKVRPQHF. CDR3 in DNA: TGTGCCAGTAGTATAGTGGGGACAGCGAAAGTGAGGCCCCAGCATTTT.

This chain connects TRBV10-1 to TRBJ2-3; 8 bases agree with TRBD1. The CDR3 contains 14 residues. J gave up 3 bases and V 5 bases, and 4 bases lay outside the gene matches. CDR1 WNHNN and CDR2 SYGVQD come from the germline V gene (reference sequence). CDR3 nucleotide sequence: TGCGCCAGCAGTCCGGGACAGGCAACAGATACGCAGTATTTT. It yields the protein CASSPGQATDTQYF.

The chain has TRBV25-1 and TRBJ2-1; 7 positions match TRBD1. There are 15 residues in the CDR3. Trimming took 6 bases from V and 7 from J; bases not matched to a gene: 12. Germline V gene data show CDR1 as MGHDK and CDR2 as SYGVNS. The CDR3 is CASRLTGPRGNEQFF. CDR3 in DNA: TGTGCCAGCAGACTAACAGGCCCCAGGGGGAATGAGCAGTTCTTC.

The chain joins TRBV4-2 to TRBJ1-1; D is perhaps TRBD1 (6 bases). V lost 1 base, J lost 2 bases, and 11 bases lay in between. Germline CDR1 LGHNA, CDR2 YNFKEQ. This CDR3 has 15 amino acids. This CDR3 is CASSQGPTGNTEAFF. The CDR3 DNA is TGTGCCAGCAGCCAAGGCCCGACAGGAAACACTGAAGCTTTCTTT.

The chain uses TRBV5-1 and TRBJ1-6; a possible D gene is TRBD1 (6 bases). The CDR3 spans 14 residues. Looked up from germline, CDR1 is SGHRS and CDR2 is YFSETQ. V was clipped by 6 bases and J by 5 bases, with 12 bases between them. Here the CDR3 reads CASTRTADNSPLHF. For the CDR3, the DNA is TGCGCCAGCACCCGGACAGCAGATAATTCACCCCTCCACTTT. Full variable domain (outside the CDR3, taken from reference TRBV5-1 and TRBJ1-6): KAGVTQTPRYLIKTRGQQVTLSCSPISGHRSVSWYQQTPGQGLQFLFEYFSETQRNKGNFPGRFSGRQFSNSRSEMNVSTLELGDSALYLCASTRTADNSPLHFGNGTRLTVT.

In its sample, this clone was seen once. This chain connects TRBV2 to TRBJ2-3; 9 nucleotides agree with TRBD1. In germline, CDR1 is SNHLY, CDR2 FYNNEI. With 6 bases clipped from V and 2 bases from J, the junction kept 6 bases outside the gene matches. The CDR3 consists of 15 residues. The CDR3 coding sequence is TGTGCCAGCAGACCTACAGGGGGCTTCACAGATACGCAGTATTTT. Encoded protein: CASRPTGGFTDTQYF.

The rearrangement links TRBV2 to TRBJ1-5, with D possibly being TRBD1 (5 bases). CDR3 length equals 15 residues. Trimming pared 3 bases from V and 1 base from J, leaving 10 bases between. Germline V gives CDR1 SNHLY, CDR2 FYNNEI. CDR3 coding DNA: TGTGCCAGCAGTGATCGGGGGGGGAGCAATCAGCCCCAGCATTTT. It is translated as CASSDRGGSNQPQHF.

V usage is TRBV19 and J usage is TRBJ2-1; 9 bases map to TRBD2. CDR3 length equals 17 residues. Germline CDR1 is LNHDA and CDR2 is SQIVND (reference sequence). The V segment lost 7 bases and the J segment 7 bases; nucleotides outside the gene matches: 17. The DNA for the CDR3 is TGTGCCAGTACCCCTCTCGGGCGTAGCGGGGGAGGAAATGAGCAGTTCTTC. The encoded protein is CASTPLGRSGGGNEQFF.

The chain uses TRBV4-1 and TRBJ2-7, with 9 nucleotides matching TRBD1. The germline V gene has CDR1 MGHRA and CDR2 YSYEKL. Trimming took 2 bases from V and 4 from J; bases not matched to a gene: 3. This CDR3 is 14 amino acids long. CDR3 DNA sequence: TGCGCCAGCAGCCAACCCGGGACAGGGTACGAGCAGTACTTC. Its translation: CASSQPGTGYEQYF.

V gene TRBV5-1 combines with J gene TRBJ2-7, with a possible D match to TRBD2 (6 bases). The CDR3 runs 14 residues. The germline V gene has CDR1 SGHRS and CDR2 YFSETQ. Trimming took 4 bases from V and 3 from J, leaving 14 bases between them. For the CDR3, the DNA is TGCGCCAGCAGCGACCGGGGGTCCAACTACGAGCAGTACTTC. It codes for CASSDRGSNYEQYF.

This chain joins TRBV4-1 and TRBJ1-2, with 7 bases fitting TRBD1. This CDR3 has 14 residues. V was clipped by 1 base and J by 5 bases; unmatched bases: 4. The germline V gene has CDR1 MGHRA and CDR2 YSYEKL. The CDR3 region has the DNA TGCGCCAGCAGCCAAGGGACAGGTGAATATGGCTACACCTTC. Protein product: CASSQGTGEYGYTF.

The chain uses TRBV19 and TRBJ1-6; perhaps TRBD1 as D (5 bases). CDR1 is LNHDA and CDR2 is SQIVND in the germline V gene (reference sequence). This CDR3 is built from 18 residues. V was clipped by 2 bases and J by 0 bases, with 14 bases between them. The CDR3 is CASSIQGIKSSYNSPLHF. The DNA of the CDR3 is TGTGCCAGTAGTATACAGGGAATAAAGAGCTCCTATAATTCACCCCTCCACTTT. The full variable domain, rest sourced from reference TRBV19 and TRBJ1-6, is DGGITQSPKYLFRKEGQNVTLSCEQNLNHDAMYWYRQDPGQGLRLIYYSQIVNDFQKGDIAEGYSVSREKKESFPLTVTSAQKNPTAFYLCASSIQGIKSSYNSPLHFGNGTRLTVT.

The table lists this clone with a count of one. This chain uses TRBV5-4 with TRBJ2-5, with D tentatively TRBD1 (7 bases). Germline V gene sequence: CDR1 SGHNT, CDR2 YYREEE (reference sequence). V was shortened by 0 bases and J by 1 base, with 10 bases between the two germline ends. The CDR3 is 15 amino acids. CDR3 coding DNA: TGTGCCAGCAGCTTGGTCAGGGGGGCCCAAGAGACCCAGTACTTC. Protein sequence: CASSLVRGAQETQYF.

J is TRBJ2-4 and V is TRBV4-1, with 9 bases that match TRBD2. There are 18 residues in the CDR3. Germline assignment: CDR1 MGHRA and CDR2 YSYEKL. V shed 0 bases and J 5 bases; nucleotides not matched to a gene: 11. CDR3 residues: CASSQDLAGGPRENIQYF. CDR3 in DNA: TGCGCCAGCAGCCAAGATCTGGCGGGGGGGCCCCGCGAAAACATTCAGTACTTC.

V gene TRBV15 combines with J gene TRBJ1-5, with TRBD1 as a possible D gene (6 bases). The CDR3 consists of 16 residues. Trimming cost V 1 base and J 3 bases, with 13 bases left between them. Germline CDR1 reads LNHNV; CDR2 reads YYDKDF (reference sequence). The chain's CDR3 is CATSRGISGDNQPQHF. The DNA of the CDR3 is TGTGCCACCAGCAGAGGTATCTCAGGGGACAATCAGCCCCAGCATTTT.

The V gene is TRBV2, the J gene TRBJ1-5; D gene ambiguous. Germline V gene sequence: CDR1 SNHLY, CDR2 FYNNEI. Trimming took off 4 bases at V and 2 bases at J, with 12 bases between the two ends. This CDR3 spans 15 amino acids. The CDR3 protein is CASSGQEAGNQPQHF. The DNA of the CDR3 is TGTGCCAGCAGTGGGCAGGAAGCGGGCAATCAGCCCCAGCATTTT. The full variable domain, with the rest looked up from reference TRBV2 and TRBJ1-5, is EPEVTQTPSHQVTQMGQEVILRCVPISNHLYFYWYRQILGQKVEFLVSFYNNEISEKSEIFDDQFSVERPDGSNFTLKIRSTKLEDSAMYFCASSGQEAGNQPQHFGDGTRLSIL.

The chain joins TRBV11-3 to TRBJ2-3; the match to TRBD1 covers 7 bases. V lost 5 bases, J lost 4 bases, and 6 bases stayed unmatched. Germline CDR1 SGHNT, CDR2 YENEEA. This CDR3 spans 14 amino acids. The DNA of the CDR3 is TGTGCCAGCAGCCACAGGGGAGCGGCAGATACGCAGTATTTT. Translated, it gives CASSHRGAADTQYF.

This clone appeared once. The chain carries TRBV5-6 and TRBJ2-1, with D possibly TRBD2 on 5 matching bases. V gave up 4 bases and J gave up 9 bases, with 14 bases separating them. Looked up from germline, CDR1 is SGHDT and CDR2 is YYEEEE. The CDR3 has 13 residues. CDR3 amino acids: CASSLLVGVEQFF. For the CDR3, the DNA is TGTGCCAGCAGCCTACTCGTGGGAGTTGAGCAGTTCTTC.